This T cell receptor (beta chain) was documented in a study of CXCR3-negative and CXCR3-positive naive CD8 T cells. The CDR3 length is 14 residues. The germline CDR1 and CDR2 sequences are LGHNA and YSLEER. Libraries were UMI-labeled 5' RACE TRB cDNA. TCRdb re-called the 5' RACE reads; one entry per CDR3 protein, DNA not given. The listing contains roughly 50,000 distinct CDR3 sequences. The TCR was taken from a human donor in good health. Some clones in this sample may be carry-over from other donors' samples. The chain joins TRBV4-3 to TRBJ1-5; checking the TCRdb D call of TRBD1 is not possible without DNA. Source material: memory CD8+ T cells from blood. The CDR3 is CASSQDRGEQPQHF.